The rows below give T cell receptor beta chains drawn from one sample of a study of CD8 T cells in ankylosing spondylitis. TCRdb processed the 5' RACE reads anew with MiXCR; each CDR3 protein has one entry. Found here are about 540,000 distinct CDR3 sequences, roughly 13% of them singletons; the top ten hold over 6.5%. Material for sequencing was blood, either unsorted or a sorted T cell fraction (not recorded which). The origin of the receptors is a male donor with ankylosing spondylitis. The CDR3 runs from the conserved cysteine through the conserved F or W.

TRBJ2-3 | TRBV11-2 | CASSQGPEEYFFTQYF
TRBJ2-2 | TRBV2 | CASSPDRGGTGELFF
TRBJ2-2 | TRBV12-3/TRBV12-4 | CASSPRLAGGSGELFF
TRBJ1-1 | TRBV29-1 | CSAWTAEAFF
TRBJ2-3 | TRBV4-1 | CASSYTIAGDTDTQYF
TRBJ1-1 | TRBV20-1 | CSAESPGQRNTEAFF
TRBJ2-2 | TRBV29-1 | CSVGRSRDTGELFF
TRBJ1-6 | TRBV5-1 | CASSPPLQGSPLHF
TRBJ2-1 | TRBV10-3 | CAAGGGSHDEQFF
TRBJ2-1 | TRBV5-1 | CASETSGSGNEQFF
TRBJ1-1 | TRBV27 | CASSLLPWTGLNTEAFF
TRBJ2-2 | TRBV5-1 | CASSPGQGATGELFF